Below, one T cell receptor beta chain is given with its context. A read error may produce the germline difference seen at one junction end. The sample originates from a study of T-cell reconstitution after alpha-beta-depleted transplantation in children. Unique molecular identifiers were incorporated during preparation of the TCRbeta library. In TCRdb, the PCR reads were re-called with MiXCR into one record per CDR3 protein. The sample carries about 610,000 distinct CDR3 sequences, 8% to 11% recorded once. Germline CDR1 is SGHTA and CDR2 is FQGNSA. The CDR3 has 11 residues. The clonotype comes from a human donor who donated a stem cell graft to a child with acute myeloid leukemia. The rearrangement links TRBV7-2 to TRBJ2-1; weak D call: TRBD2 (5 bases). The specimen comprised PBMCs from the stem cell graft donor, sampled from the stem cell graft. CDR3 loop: CASSDYYEQFF. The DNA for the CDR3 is TGTGCCAGTTCCGACTACTATGAGCAGTTCTTC.